This T cell receptor (beta chain) was retrieved from a study of blood T cell repertoires in COVID-19. About the study: From the United States, Italy and Spain came samples of acute and convalescent COVID-19. In each case, the material was cDNA or gDNA derived from T cells, B-cell-depleted T cells, or PBMCs.

How the authors handled the data: Amplification with reference gene primers provided the estimates of nucleated cell counts. TCRdb's table, derived via immunoSEQ multiplex PCR, lists solely in-frame clones and lacks some. V and J calls and clone size are copied from that table; D and trimming were computed from the DNA. The profile shows about 160,000 clones, 84% of them singletons. V was clipped by 5 bases and J by 7 bases; unmatched bases: 2. CDR1 is LNHDA and CDR2 is SQIVND in the germline V gene (reference sequence). The CDR3 is 13 amino acids. This receptor was identified in a man between 65 and 85 years old with acute or convalescent COVID-19. The rearrangement links TRBV19 to TRBJ1-6, with 7 nucleotides matching TRBD1. Sequencing was done on a sample of peripheral blood. The CDR3 region is CASSLRGNSPLHF. Written as DNA, the CDR3 is TGTGCCAGTAGTCTCAGGGGGAATTCACCCCTCCACTTT.